Listed here are 11 T cell receptor beta chains from one sample, sequenced in a study of cytomegalovirus exposure and HLA in healthy donors. Sequencing used immunoSEQ multiplex PCR; TCRdb keeps in-frame clones, though not all of them. This table has roughly 150,000 clones, nearly 90% appearing once. Material: PBMCs. Receptor source: a man aged 18 to 30 in good health and CMV-seropositive.

The gene calls are TRBV28 and TRBJ2-7, with TRBD2 as a possible D gene (6 bases). The length of the CDR3 is 13 residues. Germline loops: CDR1 MDHEN, CDR2 SYDVKM. Trimming took off 2 bases at V and 7 bases at J, with 12 bases between the two ends. The CDR3 spells CASSLGTRGEQYF. The CDR3 nucleotides are TGTGCCAGCAGTTTAGGGACTCGGGGTGAGCAGTACTTC.

The rearrangement links TRBV27 to TRBJ2-3, with D maybe TRBD2 (5 bases). This CDR3 comprises 15 residues. Trimming took 6 bases from V and 2 from J, leaving 15 bases between them. Looked up from germline, CDR1 is MNHEY and CDR2 is SMNVEV (reference sequence). The CDR3 is CASRPEVEVTDTQYF. The CDR3 nucleotides are TGTGCCAGCAGACCTGAAGTGGAGGTCACAGATACGCAGTATTTT.

The chain uses TRBV4-1 and TRBJ2-3; 7 nucleotides agree with TRBD2. This CDR3 comprises 17 residues. Germline V CDR1 and CDR2: MGHRA, YSYEKL. V trimming: 1 base; J trimming: 6 bases; junction bases outside the gene matches: 13. The CDR3 DNA sequence: TGCGCCAGCAGCCAAGGTCTCGGGGCGGGAGTCGGGGATACGCAGTATTTT. This gives the protein CASSQGLGAGVGDTQYF.

The chain combines TRBV5-1 with TRBJ2-1; 7 bases match TRBD1. Losses at the gene ends were 3 bases for V and 9 bases for J; bases not matched to a gene: 21. The V gene's germline CDR1 is SGHRS and CDR2 YFSETQ. The CDR3 extends over 18 amino acids. The CDR3 here is CASSWDAMTGSRISEQFF. The CDR3 DNA is TGCGCCAGCAGCTGGGACGCCATGACAGGGAGTCGGATAAGTGAGCAGTTCTTC.

The genes are TRBV5-5 and TRBJ2-7; a possible D gene is TRBD1 (5 bases). Germline values: CDR1 SGHKS, CDR2 YYEKEE (reference sequence). The V end was cut by 3 bases, the J end by 4 bases, with 20 bases between. The CDR3 is 16 amino acids. The CDR3 DNA reads as TGTGCCAGCAGCTCACTCCAGGGCCAAAATTTTTACGAGCAGTACTTC. The encoded protein is CASSSLQGQNFYEQYF.

Details on this clone: One end of the junction varies from germline; a read error may be responsible. The rearrangement joins TRBV7-7 to TRBJ2-3; possibly TRBD2 for D (5 bases). Per germline, CDR1 SSHAT and CDR2 FNYEAQ (reference sequence). CDR3 length equals 15 residues. CDR3 DNA: TGTGCTAGCAGCTTATCAGCGGTGCGCACAGATACGCAGTATTTT. This gives the protein CASSLSAVRTDTQYF. The full variable domain, rest sourced from reference TRBV7-7 and TRBJ2-3, is GAGVSQSPRYKVTKRGQDVTLRCDPISSHATLYWYQQALGQGPEFLTYFNYEAQPDKSGLPSDRFSAERPEGSISTLTIQRTEQRDSAMYRCASSLSAVRTDTQYFGPGTRLTVL.

This chain links TRBV6-5 with TRBJ2-7; 7 bases are a match to TRBD1. CDR1 and CDR2 (germline): MNHEY, SVGAGI. The trim removed 1 base at V and 0 bases at J, leaving 6 bases unmatched. This CDR3 has 16 residues. The CDR3 bases are TGTGCCAGCAGTTACTACGGACAGGAACGCTCCTACGAGCAGTACTTC. This encodes CASSYYGQERSYEQYF.

The chain combines TRBV9 with TRBJ2-1; D might be TRBD2 (7 bases). The CDR3 covers 15 residues. Deletions cut 3 bases from V and 3 bases from J, with 13 bases between. Germline-derived CDR1 and CDR2 are SGDLS and YYNGEE. The DNA for the CDR3 is TGTGCCAGCAGCGGAGGGGGGGGGAGCTACAATGAGCAGTTCTTC. Translated: CASSGGGGSYNEQFF.

This sequence joins TRBV27 and TRBJ2-7; the match to TRBD1 covers 7 bases. The J segment lost 0 bases and the V segment lost 4 bases, leaving 9 bases of the junction unmatched. CDR1 and CDR2 from the germline V gene are MNHEY and SMNVEV (reference sequence). The CDR3 runs 16 residues. This chain's CDR3 is CASSSPPGGASYEQYF. The CDR3 nucleotides read TGTGCCAGCAGTTCACCCCCAGGGGGAGCCTCCTACGAGCAGTACTTC.

This rearrangement joins TRBV6-5 to TRBJ2-7; 9 bases fit TRBD2. CDR3 size: 16 residues. V lost 0 bases and J lost 3; bases outside the gene matches: 6. Looked up from germline, CDR1 is MNHEY and CDR2 is SVGAGI. As DNA, the CDR3 is TGTGCCAGCAGTTACTCGAAGGGACTAGCTTTCTACGAGCAGTACTTC. This translates into CASSYSKGLAFYEQYF.

The gene calls are TRBV19 and TRBJ1-1, with TRBD1 matching over 7 bases. The length of the CDR3 is 14 residues. Germline CDR1 reads LNHDA; CDR2 reads SQIVND (reference sequence). V was pared by 5 bases and J by 4 bases, with 7 bases of the junction left unmatched. The CDR3 is CASSYIQGTTEAFF. The CDR3 DNA is TGTGCCAGTAGTTATATACAGGGGACCACTGAAGCTTTCTTT.